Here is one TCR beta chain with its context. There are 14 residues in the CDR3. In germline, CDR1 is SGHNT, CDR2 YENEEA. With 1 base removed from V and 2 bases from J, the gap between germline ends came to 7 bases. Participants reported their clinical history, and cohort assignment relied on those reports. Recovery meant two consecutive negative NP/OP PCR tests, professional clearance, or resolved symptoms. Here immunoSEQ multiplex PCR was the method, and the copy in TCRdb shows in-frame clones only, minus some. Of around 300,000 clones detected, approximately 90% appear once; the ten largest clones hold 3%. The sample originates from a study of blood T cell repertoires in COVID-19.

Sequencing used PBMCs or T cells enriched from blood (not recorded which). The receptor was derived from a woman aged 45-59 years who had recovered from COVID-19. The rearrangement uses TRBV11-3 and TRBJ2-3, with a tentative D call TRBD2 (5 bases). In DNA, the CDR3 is TGTGCCAGCAGCTTAGGGACTGCCACAGATACGCAGTATTTT. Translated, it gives CASSLGTATDTQYF.